These 3 T cell receptor beta chains came from one sample sequenced in a study of blood T cell repertoires in COVID-19. Sequencing used immunoSEQ multiplex PCR; TCRdb keeps in-frame clones, though not all of them. In the table there are under 250,000 clones, approximately 86% of which are singletons. Sequenced sample: peripheral blood. The origin of the receptors is a woman aged 55-75 years who had recovered from COVID-19.

The J gene is TRBJ1-1, the V gene TRBV7-9; 9 nucleotides line up with TRBD1. The J segment lost 6 bases and the V segment lost 4 bases, leaving 12 bases of the junction unmatched. The CDR3 loop spans 16 amino acids. CDR1 and CDR2 (germline): SEHNR, FQNEAQ (reference sequence). CDR3 coding DNA: TGTGCCAGCAGCTGGTCCGGGACAGGGTTGCTGGCTGAAGCTTTCTTT. Its translation: CASSWSGTGLLAEAFF.

V and J are TRBV5-1 and TRBJ1-1, with D perhaps matching TRBD1 (6 bases). Trimming shortened V by 6 bases and J by 4 bases, and 16 bases separated the two germline ends. Per germline, CDR1 SGHRS and CDR2 YFSETQ. The CDR3 has 14 amino acids. The CDR3 loop is CASNREGVGTEAFF. The CDR3 nucleotides read TGCGCCAGCAACAGGGAAGGAGTAGGCACTGAAGCTTTCTTT.

A remark on this clone: The junction shows a germline mismatch at one end, possibly a read error. The gene calls are TRBV5-6 and TRBJ2-7, with D perhaps matching TRBD2 (6 bases). CDR1 and CDR2 from the germline V gene are SGHDT and YYEEEE. The CDR3 contains 11 residues. CDR3 sequence (DNA): TGTGCCAGCAGCTCGGGTAGGGACTCGAACTTC. Amino acids: CASSSGRDSNF.